The clone carrying this TCR beta chain was counted many times. The record originates from a study of naive and memory T cell subsets. Amplification of ligated cDNA took four PCR rounds with SP2 and nested alpha and beta constant primers. TCRdb redid the calling of the 5' RACE reads with MiXCR, one entry per CDR3 protein. The table has roughly 48,000 distinct CDR3 sequences, around 4.7% seen once. This CDR3 has 13 amino acids. Trimming shortened V by 8 bases and J by 0 bases, and 10 bases separated the two germline ends. The library had UMIs added by 3' ligation of an oligonucleotide to TCR cDNA. Reverse transcription used DNase-treated unsorted total RNA, aiming for roughly 1 to 1000 ng.

The TCR comes from a female donor in good health. The genes are TRBV12-3 or TRBV12-4 and TRBJ1-2, with no clear D. CDR3 sequence: CASGSNTNYGYTF. The CDR3 DNA sequence: TGTGCCAGCGGAAGCAACACTAACTATGGCTACACCTTC.